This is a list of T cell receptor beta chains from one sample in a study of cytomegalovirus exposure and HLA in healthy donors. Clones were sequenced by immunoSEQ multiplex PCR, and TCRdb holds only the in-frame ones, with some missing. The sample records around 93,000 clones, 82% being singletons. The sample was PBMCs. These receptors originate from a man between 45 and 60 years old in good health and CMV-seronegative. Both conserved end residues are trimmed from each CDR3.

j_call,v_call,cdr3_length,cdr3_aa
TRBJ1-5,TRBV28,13,ASSAAGTAYQPQH
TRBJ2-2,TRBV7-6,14,ASSSEAGANTGELF
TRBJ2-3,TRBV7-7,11,ASSLGAGDTQY
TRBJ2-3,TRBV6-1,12,ASSEGAGTDTQY
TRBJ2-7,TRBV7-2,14,ASSPGPGGSLDEQY
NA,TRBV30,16,AWSPETSGTISSYEQY
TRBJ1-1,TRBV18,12,ASSQQGMNTEAF
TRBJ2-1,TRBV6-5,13,ASSRRGGSYNEQF
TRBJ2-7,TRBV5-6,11,ASSWGRGSEQY
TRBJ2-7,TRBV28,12,ASSLIRVADEQY
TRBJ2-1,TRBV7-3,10,ASSLTNNEQF
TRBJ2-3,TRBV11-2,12,ASRQTGGTDTQY
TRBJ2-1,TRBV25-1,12,ASSVHDRVNEQF
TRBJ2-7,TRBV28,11,ASSGGWSYEQY
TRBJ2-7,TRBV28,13,ASSSAGTGSYEQY
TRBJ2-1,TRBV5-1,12,ASSSGTTSREQF
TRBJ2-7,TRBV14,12,ASSQLSGVYEQY
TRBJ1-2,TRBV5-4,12,ASSPAEGYYGYT
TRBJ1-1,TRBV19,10,ASIYRGTEAF
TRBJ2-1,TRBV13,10,ASSIREGEQF
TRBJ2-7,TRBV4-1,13,ASSQGEYRQGEQY
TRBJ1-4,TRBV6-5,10,ASSSGGGKLF
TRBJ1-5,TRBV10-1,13,ASSECGQELQPQH
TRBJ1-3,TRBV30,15,AWSTPGTGYSGNTIY
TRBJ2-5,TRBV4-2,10,ASSQDLQTQY
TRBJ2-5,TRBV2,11,ASSVGGIETQY
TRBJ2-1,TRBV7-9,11,ASSLTQNNEQF
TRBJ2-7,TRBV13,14,ASSRSSGPSSYEQY
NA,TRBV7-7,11,ASSTDRGGEQY
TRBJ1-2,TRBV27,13,ASSKLQGRDYGYT